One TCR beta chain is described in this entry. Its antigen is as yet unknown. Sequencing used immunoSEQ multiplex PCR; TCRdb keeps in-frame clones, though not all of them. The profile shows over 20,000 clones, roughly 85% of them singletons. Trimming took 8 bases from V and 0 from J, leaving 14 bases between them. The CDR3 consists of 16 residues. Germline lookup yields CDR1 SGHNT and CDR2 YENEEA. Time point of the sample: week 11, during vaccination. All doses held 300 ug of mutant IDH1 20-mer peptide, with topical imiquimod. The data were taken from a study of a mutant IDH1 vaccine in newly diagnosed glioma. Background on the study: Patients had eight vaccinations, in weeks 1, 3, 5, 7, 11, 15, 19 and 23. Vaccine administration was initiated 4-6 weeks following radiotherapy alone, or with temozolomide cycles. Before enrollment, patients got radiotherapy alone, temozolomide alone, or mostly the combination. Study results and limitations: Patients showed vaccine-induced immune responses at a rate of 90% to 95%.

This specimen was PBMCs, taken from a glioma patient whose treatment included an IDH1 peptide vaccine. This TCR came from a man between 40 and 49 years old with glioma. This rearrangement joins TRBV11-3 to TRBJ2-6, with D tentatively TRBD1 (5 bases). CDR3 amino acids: CASAQGGLSGANVLTF. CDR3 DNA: TGTGCCAGCGCCCAGGGTGGCCTCTCTGGGGCCAACGTCCTGACTTTC.